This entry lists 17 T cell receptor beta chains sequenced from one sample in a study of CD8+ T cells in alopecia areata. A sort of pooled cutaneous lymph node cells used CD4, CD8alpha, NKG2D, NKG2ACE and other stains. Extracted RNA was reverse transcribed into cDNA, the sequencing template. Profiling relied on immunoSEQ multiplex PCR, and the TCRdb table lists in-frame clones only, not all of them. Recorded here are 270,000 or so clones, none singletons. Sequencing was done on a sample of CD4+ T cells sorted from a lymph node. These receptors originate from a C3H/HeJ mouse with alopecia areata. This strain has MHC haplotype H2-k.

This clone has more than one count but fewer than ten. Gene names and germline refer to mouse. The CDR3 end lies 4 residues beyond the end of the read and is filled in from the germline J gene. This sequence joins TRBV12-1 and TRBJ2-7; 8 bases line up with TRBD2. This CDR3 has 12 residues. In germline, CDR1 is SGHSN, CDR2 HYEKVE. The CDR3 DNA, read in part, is TGTGCCAGCTCACTGGGGGAATAT. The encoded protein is CASSLGEY. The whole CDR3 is CASSLGEYEQYF.

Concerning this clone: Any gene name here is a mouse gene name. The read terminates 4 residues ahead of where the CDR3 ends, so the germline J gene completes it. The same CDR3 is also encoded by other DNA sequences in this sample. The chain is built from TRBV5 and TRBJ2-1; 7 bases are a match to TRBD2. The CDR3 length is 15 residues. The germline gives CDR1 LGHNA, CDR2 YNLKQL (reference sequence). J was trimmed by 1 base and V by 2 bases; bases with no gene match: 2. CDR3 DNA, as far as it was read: TGTGCCAGCAGCCAACAACTGGGGAACTATGCT. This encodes CASSQQLGNYA. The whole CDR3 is CASSQQLGNYAEQFF.

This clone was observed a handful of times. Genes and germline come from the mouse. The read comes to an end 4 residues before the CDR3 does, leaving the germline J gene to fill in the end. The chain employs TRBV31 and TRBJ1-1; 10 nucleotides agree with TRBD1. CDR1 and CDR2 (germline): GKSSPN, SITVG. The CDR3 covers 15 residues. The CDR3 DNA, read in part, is TGTGCCTGGAGTCTAGAGGGACAGGGGTGGACA. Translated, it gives CAWSLEGQGWT. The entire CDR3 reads CAWSLEGQGWTEVFF. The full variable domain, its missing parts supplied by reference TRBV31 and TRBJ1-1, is AQTIHQWPVAEIKAVGSPLSLGCTIKGKSSPNLYWYWQATGGTLQQLFYSITVGQVESVVQLNLSASRPKDDQFILSTEKLLLSHSGFYLCAWSLEGQGWTEVFFGKGTRLTVV.

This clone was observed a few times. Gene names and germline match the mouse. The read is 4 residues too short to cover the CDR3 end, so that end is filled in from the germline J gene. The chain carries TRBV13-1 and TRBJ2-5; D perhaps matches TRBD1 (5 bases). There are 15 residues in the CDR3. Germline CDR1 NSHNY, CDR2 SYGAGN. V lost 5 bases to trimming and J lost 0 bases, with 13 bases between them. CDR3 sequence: CASSLGHLNQDTQYF. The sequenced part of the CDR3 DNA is TGTGCCAGCAGCCTCGGACATCTTAACCAAGAC.

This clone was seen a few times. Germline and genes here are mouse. The sequenced CDR3 bases are TGTGCCAGCAGTGAAGGAACAGGGGTCACA. This codes for CASSEGTGVT. The whole CDR3 sequence is CASSEGTGVTEVFF. The genes are TRBV13-3 and TRBJ1-1; 7 bases match TRBD1. The read ends 4 residues before the CDR3 terminus; that terminus is restored from the germline J gene. CDR3 length: 14 amino acids. Germline V CDR1 and CDR2: NNHDY, SYVADS. After removal of 2 bases from V and 4 bases from J, the junction contained 5 bases not matched to a gene.

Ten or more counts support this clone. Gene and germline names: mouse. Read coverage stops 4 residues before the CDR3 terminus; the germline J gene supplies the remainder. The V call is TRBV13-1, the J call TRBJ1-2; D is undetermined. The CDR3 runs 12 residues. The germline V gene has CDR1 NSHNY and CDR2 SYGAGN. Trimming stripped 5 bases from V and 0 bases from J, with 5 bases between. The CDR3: CASRFANSDYTF. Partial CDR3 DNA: TGTGCCAGCAGGTTTGCAAACTCC.

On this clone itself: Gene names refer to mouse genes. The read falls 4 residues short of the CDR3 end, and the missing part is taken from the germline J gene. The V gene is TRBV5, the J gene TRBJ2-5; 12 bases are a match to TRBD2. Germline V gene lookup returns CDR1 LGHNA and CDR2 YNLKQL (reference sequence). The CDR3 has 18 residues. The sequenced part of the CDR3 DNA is TGTGCCAGCAGCCAAGACGCCGGGACTGGGGGGCCCCCAGAC. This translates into CASSQDAGTGGPPD. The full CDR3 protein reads CASSQDAGTGGPPDTQYF.

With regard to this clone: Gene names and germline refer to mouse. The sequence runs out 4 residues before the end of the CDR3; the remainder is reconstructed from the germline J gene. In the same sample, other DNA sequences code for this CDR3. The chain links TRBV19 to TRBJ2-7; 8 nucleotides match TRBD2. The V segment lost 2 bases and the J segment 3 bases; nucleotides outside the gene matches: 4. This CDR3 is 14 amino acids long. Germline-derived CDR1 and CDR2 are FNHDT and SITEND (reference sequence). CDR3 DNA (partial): TGTGCCAGCAGTATCCCTGGGGGGCTCTAT. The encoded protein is CASSIPGGLY. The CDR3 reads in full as CASSIPGGLYEQYF.

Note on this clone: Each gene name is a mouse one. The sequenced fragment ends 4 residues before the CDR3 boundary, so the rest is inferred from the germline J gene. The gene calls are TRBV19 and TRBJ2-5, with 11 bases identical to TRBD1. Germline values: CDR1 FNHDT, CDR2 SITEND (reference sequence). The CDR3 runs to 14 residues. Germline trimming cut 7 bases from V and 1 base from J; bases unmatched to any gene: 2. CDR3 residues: CASRDRGYQDTQYF. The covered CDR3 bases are TGTGCCAGCCGGGACAGGGGGTACCAAGAC.

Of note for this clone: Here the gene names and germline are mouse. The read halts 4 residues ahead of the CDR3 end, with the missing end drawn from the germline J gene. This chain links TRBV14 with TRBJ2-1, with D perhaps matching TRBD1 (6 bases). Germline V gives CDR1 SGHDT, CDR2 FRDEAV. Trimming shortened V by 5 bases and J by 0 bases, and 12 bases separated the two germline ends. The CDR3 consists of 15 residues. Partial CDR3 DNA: TGTGCCAGCAGGACCGGGACAAATAACTATGCT. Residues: CASRTGTNNYA. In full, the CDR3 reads CASRTGTNNYAEQFF.

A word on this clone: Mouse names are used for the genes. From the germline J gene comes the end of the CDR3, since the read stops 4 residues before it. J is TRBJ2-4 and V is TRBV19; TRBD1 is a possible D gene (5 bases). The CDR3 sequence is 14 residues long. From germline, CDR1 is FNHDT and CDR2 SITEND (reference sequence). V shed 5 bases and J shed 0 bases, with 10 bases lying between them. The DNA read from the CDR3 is TGTGCCAGCAGCCGACGACAGAGTCAAAAC. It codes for CASSRRQSQN. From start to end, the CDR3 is CASSRRQSQNTLYF.

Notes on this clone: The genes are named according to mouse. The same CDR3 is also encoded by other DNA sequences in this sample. This CDR3 is CASSQPGGYEQYF. The sequenced part of the CDR3 DNA is TGTGCCAGCAGCCAACCTGGGGGCTAT. The chain combines TRBV5 with TRBJ2-7; 7 bases are a match to TRBD2. The read comes to an end 4 residues before the CDR3 does, leaving the germline J gene to fill in the end. This CDR3 region has 13 residues. CDR1 is LGHNA and CDR2 is YNLKQL in the germline V gene (reference sequence). The junction had 1 base not matched to a gene; V was cut back by 2 bases and J by 3 bases.

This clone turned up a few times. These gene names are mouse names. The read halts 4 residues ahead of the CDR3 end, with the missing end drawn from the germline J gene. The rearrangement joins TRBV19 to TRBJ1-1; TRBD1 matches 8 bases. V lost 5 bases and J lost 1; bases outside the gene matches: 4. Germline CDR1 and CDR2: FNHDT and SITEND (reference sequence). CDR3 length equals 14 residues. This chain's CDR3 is CASSLTGGNTEVFF. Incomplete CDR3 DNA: TGTGCCAGCAGCCTAACAGGGGGAAACACA. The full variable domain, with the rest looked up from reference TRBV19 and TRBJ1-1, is GGIITQTPKFLIGQEGQKLTLKCQQNFNHDTMYWYRQDSGKGLRLIYYSITENDLQKGDLSEGYDASREKKSSFSLTVTSAQKNEMAVFLCASSLTGGNTEVFFGKGTRLTVV.

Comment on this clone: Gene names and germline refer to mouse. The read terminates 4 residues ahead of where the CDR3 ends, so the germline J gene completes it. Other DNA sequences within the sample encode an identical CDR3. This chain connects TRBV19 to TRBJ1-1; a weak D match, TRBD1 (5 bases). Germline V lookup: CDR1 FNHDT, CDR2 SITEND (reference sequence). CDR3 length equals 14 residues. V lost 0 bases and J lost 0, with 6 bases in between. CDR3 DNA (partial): TGTGCCAGCAGTATAGTGGGGGCAAACACA. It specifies CASSIVGANT. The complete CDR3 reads CASSIVGANTEVFF.

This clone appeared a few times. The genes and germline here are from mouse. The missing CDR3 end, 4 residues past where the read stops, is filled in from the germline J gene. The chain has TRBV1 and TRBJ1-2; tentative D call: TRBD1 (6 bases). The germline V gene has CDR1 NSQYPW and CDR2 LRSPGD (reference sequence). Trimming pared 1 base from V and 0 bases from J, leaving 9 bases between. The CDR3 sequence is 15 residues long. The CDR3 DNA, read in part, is TGCACCTGCAGTGCAGGCGGGACAACAAACTCC. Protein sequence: CTCSAGGTTNS. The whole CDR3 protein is CTCSAGGTTNSDYTF.

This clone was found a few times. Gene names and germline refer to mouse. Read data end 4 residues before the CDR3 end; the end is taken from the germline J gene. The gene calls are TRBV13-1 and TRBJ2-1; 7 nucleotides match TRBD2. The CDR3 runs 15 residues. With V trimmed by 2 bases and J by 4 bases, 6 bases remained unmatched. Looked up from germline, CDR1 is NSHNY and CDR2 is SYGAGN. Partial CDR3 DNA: TGTGCCAGCAGTGAGGAGAGGGGACTGTATGCT. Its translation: CASSEERGLYA. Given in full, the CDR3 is CASSEERGLYAEQFF.

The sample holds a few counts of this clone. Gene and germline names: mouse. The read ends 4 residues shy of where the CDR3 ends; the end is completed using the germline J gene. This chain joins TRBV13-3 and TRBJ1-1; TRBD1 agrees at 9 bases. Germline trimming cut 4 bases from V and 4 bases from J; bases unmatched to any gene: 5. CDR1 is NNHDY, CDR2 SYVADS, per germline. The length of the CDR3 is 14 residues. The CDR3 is CASSWDRAGTEVFF. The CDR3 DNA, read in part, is TGTGCCAGCAGTTGGGACAGGGCGGGCACA.